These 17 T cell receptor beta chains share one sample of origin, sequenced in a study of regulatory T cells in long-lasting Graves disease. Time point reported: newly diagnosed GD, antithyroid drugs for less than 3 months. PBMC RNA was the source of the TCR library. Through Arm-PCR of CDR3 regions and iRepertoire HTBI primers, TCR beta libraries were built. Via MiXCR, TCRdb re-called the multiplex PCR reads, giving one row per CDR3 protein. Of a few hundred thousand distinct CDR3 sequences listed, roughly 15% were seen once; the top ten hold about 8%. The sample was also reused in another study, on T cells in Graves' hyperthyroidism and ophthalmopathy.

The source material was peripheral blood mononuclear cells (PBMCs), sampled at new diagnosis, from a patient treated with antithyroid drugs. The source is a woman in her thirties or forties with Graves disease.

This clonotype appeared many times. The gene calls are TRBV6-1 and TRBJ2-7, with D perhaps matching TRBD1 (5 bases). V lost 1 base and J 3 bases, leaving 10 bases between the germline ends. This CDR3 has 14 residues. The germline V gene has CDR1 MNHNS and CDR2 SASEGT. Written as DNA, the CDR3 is TGTGCCAGCAGTGAAGTGACAGAACTCTACGAGCAGTACTTC. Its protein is CASSEVTELYEQYF.

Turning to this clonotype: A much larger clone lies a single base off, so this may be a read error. The CDR3 DNA follows: TGCAGTGCCCAAGGGGCATTCCCCCTCACAGATACGCAGTATTTT. This gives the protein CSAQGAFPLTDTQYF. The V gene is TRBV20-1, the J gene TRBJ2-3, with D possibly being TRBD1 (5 bases). CDR1 is DFQATT and CDR2 is SNEGSKA in the germline V gene (reference sequence). Between the trimmed V and J ends, which lost 6 bases and 2 bases, there was a span of 18 bases. This CDR3 has 15 residues.

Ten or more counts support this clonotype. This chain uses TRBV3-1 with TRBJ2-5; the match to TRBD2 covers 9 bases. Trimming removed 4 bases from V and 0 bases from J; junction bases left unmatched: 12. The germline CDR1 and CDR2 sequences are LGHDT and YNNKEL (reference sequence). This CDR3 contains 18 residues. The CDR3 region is CASSRQPGLANYQETQYF. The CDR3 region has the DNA TGTGCCAGCAGCCGTCAACCGGGACTAGCTAATTACCAAGAGACCCAGTACTTC.

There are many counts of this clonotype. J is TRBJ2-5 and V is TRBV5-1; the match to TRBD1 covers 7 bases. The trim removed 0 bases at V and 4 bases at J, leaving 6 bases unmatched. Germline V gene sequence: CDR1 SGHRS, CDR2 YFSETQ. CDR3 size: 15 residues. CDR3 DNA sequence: TGCGCCAGCAGCTTGGCCGGTTCAGGGGGAGAGACCCAGTACTTC. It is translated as CASSLAGSGGETQYF.

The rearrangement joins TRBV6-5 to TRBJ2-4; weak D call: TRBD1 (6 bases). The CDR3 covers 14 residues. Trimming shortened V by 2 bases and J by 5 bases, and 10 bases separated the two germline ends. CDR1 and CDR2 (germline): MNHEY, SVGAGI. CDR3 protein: CASSYTRGENIQYF. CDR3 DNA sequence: TGTGCCAGCAGTTACACCAGGGGTGAAAACATTCAGTACTTC.

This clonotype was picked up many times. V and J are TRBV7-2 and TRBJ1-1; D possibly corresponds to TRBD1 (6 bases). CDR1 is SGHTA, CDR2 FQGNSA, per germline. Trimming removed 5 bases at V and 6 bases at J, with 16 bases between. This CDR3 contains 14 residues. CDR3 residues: CASSTLGGPPEAFF. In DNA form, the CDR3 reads TGTGCCAGCAGCACCTTGGGGGGCCCCCCTGAAGCTTTCTTT.

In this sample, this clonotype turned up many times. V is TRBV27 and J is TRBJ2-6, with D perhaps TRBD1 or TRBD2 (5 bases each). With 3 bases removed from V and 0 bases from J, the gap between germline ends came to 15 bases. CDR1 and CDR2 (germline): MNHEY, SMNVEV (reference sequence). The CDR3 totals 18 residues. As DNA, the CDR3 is TGTGCCAGCAGTTTCCGTCGGGACGACTACTCTGGGGCCAACGTCCTGACTTTC. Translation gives CASSFRRDDYSGANVLTF.

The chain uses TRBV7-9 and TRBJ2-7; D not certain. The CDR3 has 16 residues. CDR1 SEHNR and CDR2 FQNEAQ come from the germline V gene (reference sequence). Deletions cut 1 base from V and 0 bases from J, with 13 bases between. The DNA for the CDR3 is TGTGCCAGCAGCTTAGGCTTGGCGCTCAGCTCCTACGAGCAGTACTTC. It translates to CASSLGLALSSYEQYF.

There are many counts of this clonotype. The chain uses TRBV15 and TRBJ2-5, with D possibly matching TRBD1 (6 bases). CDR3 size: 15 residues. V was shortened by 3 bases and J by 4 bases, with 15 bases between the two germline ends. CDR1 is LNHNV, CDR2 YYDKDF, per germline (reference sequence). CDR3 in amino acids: CATSSGHRAGETQYF. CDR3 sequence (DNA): TGTGCCACCAGCAGCGGCCACAGGGCGGGAGAGACCCAGTACTTC.

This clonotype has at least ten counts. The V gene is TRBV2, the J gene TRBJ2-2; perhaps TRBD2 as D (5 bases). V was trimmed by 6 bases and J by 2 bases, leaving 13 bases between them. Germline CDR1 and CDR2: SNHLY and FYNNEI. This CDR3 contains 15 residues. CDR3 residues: CASSIHSGNTGELFF. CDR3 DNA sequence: TGTGCCAGCAGCATACACAGCGGTAACACCGGGGAGCTGTTTTTT.

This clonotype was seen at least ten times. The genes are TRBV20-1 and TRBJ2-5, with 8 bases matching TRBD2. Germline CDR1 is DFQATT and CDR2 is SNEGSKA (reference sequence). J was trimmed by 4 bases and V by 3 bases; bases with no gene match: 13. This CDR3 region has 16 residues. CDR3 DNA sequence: TGCAGTGCTAGTCCCCTAGCGGGCCTAATGGGAGAGACCCAGTACTTC. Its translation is CSASPLAGLMGETQYF.

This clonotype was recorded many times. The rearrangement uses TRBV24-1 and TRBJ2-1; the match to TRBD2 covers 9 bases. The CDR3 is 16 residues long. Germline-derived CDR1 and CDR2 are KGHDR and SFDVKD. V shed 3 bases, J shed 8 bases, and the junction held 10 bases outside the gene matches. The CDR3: CATSDGTSLVFDEQFF. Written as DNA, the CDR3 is TGTGCCACCAGTGATGGGACTAGCTTAGTTTTTGATGAGCAGTTCTTC.

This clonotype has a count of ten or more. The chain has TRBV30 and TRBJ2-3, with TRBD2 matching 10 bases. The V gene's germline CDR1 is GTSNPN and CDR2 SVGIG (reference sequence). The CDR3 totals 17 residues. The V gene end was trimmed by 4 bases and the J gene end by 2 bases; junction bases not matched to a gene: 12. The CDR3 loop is CAWNVRGTSEYTDTQYF. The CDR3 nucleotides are TGTGCCTGGAACGTACGTGGGACTAGCGAATACACAGATACGCAGTATTTT.

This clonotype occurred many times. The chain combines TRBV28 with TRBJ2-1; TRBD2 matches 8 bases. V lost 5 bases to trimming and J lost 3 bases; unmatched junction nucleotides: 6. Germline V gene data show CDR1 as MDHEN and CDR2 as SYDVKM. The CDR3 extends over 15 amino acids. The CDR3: CASSPAGGLYNEQFF. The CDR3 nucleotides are TGTGCCAGCAGTCCCGCGGGAGGCCTCTACAATGAGCAGTTCTTC.

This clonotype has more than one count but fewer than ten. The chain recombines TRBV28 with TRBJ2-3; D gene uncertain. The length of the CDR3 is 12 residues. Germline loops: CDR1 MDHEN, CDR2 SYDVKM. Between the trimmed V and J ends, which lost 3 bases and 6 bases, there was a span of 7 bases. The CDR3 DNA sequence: TGTGCCAGCAGTTTTCGTTCGGATACGCAGTATTTT. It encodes CASSFRSDTQYF. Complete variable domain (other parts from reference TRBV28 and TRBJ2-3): DVKVTQSSRYLVKRTGEKVFLECVQDMDHENMFWYRQDPGLGLRLIYFSYDVKMKEKGDIPEGYSVSREKKERFSLILESASTNQTSMYLCASSFRSDTQYFGPGTRLTVL.

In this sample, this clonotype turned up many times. CDR3 DNA sequence: TGCAGCGTCGCCGCGACTAGCGGGAAGGCTGAGACCCAGTACTTC. This sequence encodes CSVAATSGKAETQYF. V usage is TRBV29-1 and J usage is TRBJ2-5, with 11 bases that match TRBD2. This CDR3 is 15 amino acids long. Germline CDR1 and CDR2: SQVTM and ANQGSEA. Unmatched junction bases numbered 11, after V lost 6 bases and J lost 5 bases.

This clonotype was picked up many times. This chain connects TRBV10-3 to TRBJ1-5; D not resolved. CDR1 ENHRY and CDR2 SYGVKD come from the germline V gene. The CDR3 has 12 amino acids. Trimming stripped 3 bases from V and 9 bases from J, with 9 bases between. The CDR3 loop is CAISETWRPQHF. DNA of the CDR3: TGTGCCATCAGTGAAACTTGGCGGCCCCAGCATTTT.